This is a list of T cell receptor beta chains from one sample in a study of neurological immune-mediated disorders. MiXCR, applied by TCRdb to the 5' RACE reads, yields one record per CDR3 protein. The table has under 100,000 distinct CDR3 sequences, about 13% seen once. Sequenced sample: PBMCs. All receptors come from a female donor with HTLV-1-associated myelopathy (HAM/TSP). CDR3s leave out the opening cysteine and the closing phenylalanine or tryptophan. Only part of the rows carry a size: once, few, many, or a class if the clone is expanded.

CDR3 protein,V gene,J gene,clone size
ASSSGLFSYEQY,TRBV5-1,TRBJ2-7,many
SASRTGQGEQF,TRBV20-1,TRBJ2-1,many
ASSLDGVNQPQH,TRBV5-1,TRBJ1-5,many
ASSFTENYGYT,TRBV7-2,TRBJ1-2,many
ASTQGGIYEQY,TRBV28,TRBJ2-7,many
ASSPAGYNEKLF,TRBV28,TRBJ1-4,few
SAADGDNYYGYT,TRBV20-1,TRBJ1-2,many
ASSNPDPDLNTEAF,TRBV5-1,TRBJ1-1,few
ASSQDDGEGGEQY,TRBV4-1,TRBJ2-7,many
SAKDTHVGEQY,TRBV20-1,TRBJ2-7,many
SAPTGLYTDTQY,TRBV20-1,TRBJ2-3,many
ASSPGGAGNTIY,TRBV7-2,TRBJ1-3,many
ASSSPPTDEQF,TRBV12-3/TRBV12-4,TRBJ2-1,medium-sized
ASSSLPPPNTGELF,TRBV7-8,TRBJ2-2,many
ASSPPHTGELF,TRBV12-3/TRBV12-4,TRBJ2-2,many
ASSLTSGGMIEQY,TRBV7-2,TRBJ2-7,many
ASSLMASSTDTQY,TRBV11-2,TRBJ2-3,few
ASSFVQGNTGELF,TRBV5-5,TRBJ2-2,.
GVRTGKGTDTQY,TRBV7-9,TRBJ2-3,many
ASSQDDDKGAYEQY,TRBV4-2,TRBJ2-7,many
ASSNRSGAGTGELF,TRBV11-2,TRBJ2-2,many
ASTELYGSGANVLT,TRBV2,TRBJ2-6,few
ASSQAGGRGETQY,TRBV5-1,TRBJ2-5,many
ASSFGGTQAIYGYT,TRBV12-3/TRBV12-4,TRBJ1-2,many
SARDLAGGQRDTQY,TRBV20-1,TRBJ2-3,many
ASSLATRQGGYT,TRBV6-5,TRBJ1-2,.
ASSLLTRASNSGANVLT,TRBV7-6,TRBJ2-6,.
ASSYPLTGSTDTQY,TRBV6-6,TRBJ2-3,few